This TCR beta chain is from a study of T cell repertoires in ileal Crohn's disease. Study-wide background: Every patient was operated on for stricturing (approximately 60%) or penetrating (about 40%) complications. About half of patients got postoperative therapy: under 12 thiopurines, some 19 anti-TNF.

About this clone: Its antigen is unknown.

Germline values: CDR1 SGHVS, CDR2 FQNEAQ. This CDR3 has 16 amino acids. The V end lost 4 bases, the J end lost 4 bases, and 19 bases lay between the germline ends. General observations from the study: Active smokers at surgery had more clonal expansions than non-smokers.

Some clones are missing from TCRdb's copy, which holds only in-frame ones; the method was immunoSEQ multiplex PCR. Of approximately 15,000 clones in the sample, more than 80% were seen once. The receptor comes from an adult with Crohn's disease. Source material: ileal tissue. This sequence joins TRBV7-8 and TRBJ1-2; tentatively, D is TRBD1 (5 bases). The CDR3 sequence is CASSSASAGVSYGYTF. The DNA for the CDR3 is TGTGCCAGCAGCTCCGCCTCGGCGGGGGTAAGCTATGGCTACACCTTC. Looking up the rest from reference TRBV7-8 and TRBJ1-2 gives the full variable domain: GAGVSQSPRYKVAKRGQDVALRCDPISGHVSLFWYQQALGQGPEFLTYFQNEAQLDKSGLPSDRFFAERPEGSVSTLKIQRTQQEDSAVYLCASSSASAGVSYGYTFGSGTRLTVV.